The 16 T cell receptor beta chains below come from one sample, sequenced in a study of CD8 T cells in Susac syndrome. RNA in amounts of roughly 0.5 to 1 ug was reverse transcribed with random hexamers. TCRdb ran MiXCR on the immunoSEQ multiplex PCR reads and lists one entry per CDR3 protein. The sample holds 180,000 or so distinct CDR3 sequences; about 93% are singletons and the top ten take 0.085% to 0.1%. Specimen: CD4+ T cells from PBMCs. These receptors originate from a human donor with Susac syndrome.

This rearrangement joins TRBV3-1 to TRBJ1-1, with 7 bases lining up with TRBD1. The ends lost 0 bases at V and 5 bases at J; junction bases unmatched: 3. The CDR3 has 14 residues. Per germline, CDR1 LGHDT and CDR2 YNNKEL (reference sequence). The CDR3: CASSQEVQGTEAFF. The DNA of the CDR3 is TGTGCCAGCAGCCAAGAAGTACAGGGGACTGAAGCTTTCTTT.

This clonotype was seen once. The V gene is TRBV7-2, the J gene TRBJ2-1; 8 positions match TRBD2. This CDR3 comprises 17 residues. Per germline, CDR1 SGHTA and CDR2 FQGNSA. The V gene end was trimmed by 2 bases and the J gene end by 5 bases; junction bases not matched to a gene: 11. This CDR3 reads CASSLRAREAGHNEQFF. The CDR3 DNA reads TGTGCCAGCAGCTTAAGAGCGCGGGAGGCAGGCCACAATGAGCAGTTCTTC.

V and J are TRBV9 and TRBJ2-1; D may correspond to TRBD1 or TRBD2 (5 bases each). The V gene's germline CDR1 is SGDLS and CDR2 YYNGEE. The CDR3 length is 17 residues. The V gene lost 0 bases and the J gene lost 2 bases, with 15 bases spanning the gap. The CDR3 bases are TGTGCCAGCAGCGTAGAACTTGTGGGGGTAACCTACAATGAGCAGTTCTTC. It is translated as CASSVELVGVTYNEQFF.

The chain employs TRBV7-9 and TRBJ1-5; 11 bases align to TRBD1. Per the germline V gene, CDR1 is SEHNR and CDR2 is FQNEAQ (reference sequence). This CDR3 has 17 residues. Trimming removed 1 base from V and 7 bases from J; junction bases left unmatched: 9. In DNA form, the CDR3 reads TGTGCCAGCAGCTTAGTTAGCAGGACAGGGGGCGGGCAGCCCCAGCATTTT. Translating gives CASSLVSRTGGGQPQHF.

The chain carries TRBV5-1 and TRBJ1-1; D remains unclear. Trimming removed 1 base at V and 0 bases at J, with 7 bases between. The CDR3 is 14 amino acids. CDR1 and CDR2 (germline): SGHRS, YFSETQ. The CDR3: CASSLTNMNTEAFF. CDR3 nucleotide sequence: TGCGCCAGCAGCTTGACAAACATGAACACTGAAGCTTTCTTT.

The rearrangement joins TRBV20-1 to TRBJ2-1, with 8 bases identical to TRBD2. Germline CDR1 DFQATT, CDR2 SNEGSKA (reference sequence). The CDR3 is 12 amino acids. CDR3 region: CRATSDYNEQFF. In nucleotides, the CDR3 is TGCAGGGCGACTAGCGACTACAATGAGCAGTTCTTC.

The V gene is TRBV4-1, the J gene TRBJ2-7; D unresolved. Germline CDR1 MGHRA, CDR2 YSYEKL. The ends were cut back, 0 bases at V and 2 bases at J, with 5 bases in the middle. The CDR3 has 13 residues. The CDR3 protein is CASSQDWAYEQYF. The CDR3 DNA reads TGCGCCAGCAGCCAAGATTGGGCCTACGAGCAGTACTTC.

V usage is TRBV7-2 and J usage is TRBJ2-5; D is possibly TRBD1 or TRBD2 (5 bases each). Germline-derived CDR1 and CDR2 are SGHTA and FQGNSA. V lost 2 bases, J lost 4 bases, and 11 bases lay in between. The CDR3 runs 14 residues. The CDR3 loop is CASSLIGARETQYF. The CDR3 DNA reads as TGTGCCAGCAGCTTAATCGGGGCACGAGAGACCCAGTACTTC.

The CDR3 reads CSVADRLSGANVLTF. The DNA of the CDR3 is TGCAGCGTTGCCGACAGACTCTCTGGGGCCAACGTCCTGACTTTC. The chain carries TRBV29-1 and TRBJ2-6; possible D gene TRBD1, 5 bases. V was pared by 4 bases and J by 0 bases, with 10 bases between. The CDR3 covers 15 residues. Germline CDR1 reads SQVTM; CDR2 reads ANQGSEA. Looking up the rest from reference TRBV29-1 and TRBJ2-6 gives the full variable domain: SAVISQKPSRDICQRGTSLTIQCQVDSQVTMMFWYRQQPGQSLTLIATANQGSEATYESGFVIDKFPISRPNLTFSTLTVSNMSPEDSSIYLCSVADRLSGANVLTFGAGSRLTVL.

The gene calls are TRBV7-8 and TRBJ1-1; D call uncertain. Trimming took off 1 base at V and 6 bases at J, with 12 bases between the two ends. This CDR3 spans 14 amino acids. Per the germline V gene, CDR1 is SGHVS and CDR2 is FQNEAQ. CDR3 sequence: CASSLEEGLSEAFF. Here the CDR3 DNA reads TGTGCCAGCAGCTTAGAAGAGGGTTTGTCTGAAGCTTTCTTT.

This chain connects TRBV20-1 to TRBJ2-5, with D unclear. This CDR3 has 15 amino acids. Looked up from germline, CDR1 is DFQATT and CDR2 is SNEGSKA (reference sequence). V lost 3 bases and J lost 1, with 15 bases in between. This CDR3 is CSASPASLRQETQYF. As DNA, the CDR3 is TGCAGTGCTAGCCCCGCCAGCCTCCGCCAAGAGACCCAGTACTTC.

V and J are TRBV20-1 and TRBJ2-3; 9 nucleotides agree with TRBD2. This CDR3 has 14 residues. Looked up from germline, CDR1 is DFQATT and CDR2 is SNEGSKA (reference sequence). V was clipped by 4 bases and J by 6 bases; unmatched bases: 8. The CDR3 sequence: CSAKRRGGVDTQYF. The CDR3 DNA follows: TGCAGTGCTAAGAGGCGGGGGGGCGTGGATACGCAGTATTTT.

V usage is TRBV9 and J usage is TRBJ1-2, with TRBD1 matching 9 bases. The CDR3 runs to 14 residues. Germline CDR1 and CDR2: SGDLS and YYNGEE. Trimming removed 4 bases from V and 6 bases from J; junction bases left unmatched: 7. The chain's CDR3 is CASSPGTGLDGYTF. Written as DNA, the CDR3 is TGTGCCAGCAGCCCGGGGACAGGGCTAGATGGCTACACCTTC.

The rearrangement joins TRBV7-9 to TRBJ1-1; TRBD1 might be the D (5 bases). CDR1 is SEHNR, CDR2 FQNEAQ, per germline (reference sequence). Trimming stripped 5 bases from V and 8 bases from J, with 12 bases between. The CDR3 spans 12 residues. The CDR3 DNA reads as TGTGCCAGCAGCGCTCGTGGGGGGGAAGCTTTCTTT. Its protein product is CASSARGGEAFF.

The J gene is TRBJ2-3, the V gene TRBV5-1; 8 bases are shared with TRBD2. Per germline, CDR1 SGHRS and CDR2 YFSETQ. The V gene end was trimmed by 2 bases and the J gene end by 2 bases; junction bases not matched to a gene: 7. CDR3 length: 16 residues. CDR3: CASSFPVAGNTDTQYF. The CDR3 coding sequence is TGCGCCAGCAGCTTCCCCGTAGCGGGAAACACAGATACGCAGTATTTT. The full variable domain, in which reference TRBV5-1 and TRBJ2-3 provide the parts outside the CDR3, is KAGVTQTPRYLIKTRGQQVTLSCSPISGHRSVSWYQQTPGQGLQFLFEYFSETQRNKGNFPGRFSGRQFSNSRSEMNVSTLELGDSALYLCASSFPVAGNTDTQYFGPGTRLTVL.

V gene TRBV9 combines with J gene TRBJ1-5, with D perhaps TRBD1 (5 bases). Germline CDR1 is SGDLS and CDR2 is YYNGEE. This CDR3 has 13 residues. Trimming removed 0 bases from V and 8 bases from J, with 9 bases in between. CDR3 protein: CASSVEGLKPQHF. Here the CDR3 DNA reads TGTGCCAGCAGCGTAGAGGGGTTGAAGCCCCAGCATTTT.